The 4 T cell receptor beta chains below were found in one sample sequenced in a study of CD8+CD57+ T cells in acquired aplastic anemia. Genomic DNA templated the TCR beta VDJ and CDR3 profiling. TCRdb redid the calling of the reads with MiXCR, one entry per CDR3 protein. The table lists around 150,000 distinct CDR3 sequences, roughly 40% of them singletons. Material for sequencing was sorted CD4+, CD8+, or CD8+CD57+ T cells (not recorded which) from PBMCs. These receptors all come from a human donor in good health, serving as a control.

There are many counts of this clonotype. V is TRBV19 and J is TRBJ1-1; no definite D call. The CDR3 is 15 residues long. Germline V CDR1 and CDR2: LNHDA, SQIVND (reference sequence). The V gene lost 3 bases and the J gene lost 0 bases, with 11 bases spanning the gap. The DNA for the CDR3 is TGTGCCAGTAGTATGTCTTTGACGGTGAACACTGAAGCTTTCTTT. Translation gives CASSMSLTVNTEAFF.

This clonotype was picked up many times. The chain combines TRBV5-1 with TRBJ2-5; D is perhaps TRBD1 (6 bases). V lost 0 bases and J lost 5, with 14 bases in between. CDR1 is SGHRS and CDR2 is YFSETQ in the germline V gene. This CDR3 is built from 15 residues. The CDR3 protein is CASSLVGTRGETQYF. The CDR3 DNA sequence: TGCGCCAGCAGCTTGGTTGGGACAAGGGGCGAGACCCAGTACTTC.

In its sample, this clonotype was seen many times. The rearrangement joins TRBV12-3 or TRBV12-4 to TRBJ1-2; D might be TRBD1 (6 bases). This CDR3 has 14 amino acids. V gave up 6 bases and J gave up 4 bases, with 15 bases separating them. CDR3 in amino acids: CASSKGGPVYGYTF. DNA for the CDR3: TGTGCCAGCAGCAAGGGGGGGCCCGTCTATGGCTACACCTTC.

This clonotype was detected ten times or more. The rearrangement links TRBV19 to TRBJ1-6; 7 nucleotides agree with TRBD1. The V segment lost 6 bases and the J segment 3 bases; nucleotides outside the gene matches: 8. CDR3 length: 16 residues. Germline CDR1 and CDR2: LNHDA and SQIVND (reference sequence). DNA of the CDR3: TGTGCCAGTAGAGAAACCGGACAGGACTATAATTCACCCCTCCACTTT. Translating gives CASRETGQDYNSPLHF.